This T cell receptor beta chain was recovered during a study of OX40 agonist ivuxolimab in advanced cancers. Repertoires were generated with immunoSEQ multiplex PCR, while TCRdb's copy carries only in-frame clones and drops some. The sample yields about 83,000 clones, about 88% seen once. The CDR3 extends over 15 amino acids. V lost 6 bases to trimming and J lost 11 bases, with 23 bases between them. Germline values: CDR1 MNHNS, CDR2 SASEGT. The TCR comes from an adult with an advanced solid tumor such as melanoma, head and neck, liver or kidney cancer. The chain has TRBV6-1 and TRBJ2-1; TRBD2 might be the D (5 bases). This specimen consisted of CD4+ or CD8+ T cells sorted from blood, obtained in a trial of the OX40 agonist ivuxolimab. The CDR3 nucleotides read TGTGCCAGCAGGGCCCGAGGGAGTAACCCCCTTAAGCAGTTCTTC. Translation gives CASRARGSNPLKQFF.